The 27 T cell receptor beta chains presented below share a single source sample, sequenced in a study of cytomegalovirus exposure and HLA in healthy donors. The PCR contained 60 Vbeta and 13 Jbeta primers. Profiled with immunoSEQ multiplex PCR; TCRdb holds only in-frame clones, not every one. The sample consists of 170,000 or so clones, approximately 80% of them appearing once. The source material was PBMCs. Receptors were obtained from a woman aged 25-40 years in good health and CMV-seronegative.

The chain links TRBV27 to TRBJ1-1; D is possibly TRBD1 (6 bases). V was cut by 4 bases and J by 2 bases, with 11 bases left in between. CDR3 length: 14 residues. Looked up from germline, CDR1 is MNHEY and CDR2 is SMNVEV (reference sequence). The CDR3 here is CASSYQDRNTEAFF. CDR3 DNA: TGTGCCAGCAGTTATCAGGACAGAAACACTGAAGCTTTCTTT.

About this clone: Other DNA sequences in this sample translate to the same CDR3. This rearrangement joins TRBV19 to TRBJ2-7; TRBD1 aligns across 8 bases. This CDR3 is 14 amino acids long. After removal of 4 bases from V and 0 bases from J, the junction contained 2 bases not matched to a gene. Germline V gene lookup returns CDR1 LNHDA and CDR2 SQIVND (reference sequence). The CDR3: CASSTDRASYEQYF. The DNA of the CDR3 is TGTGCCAGTAGTACGGACAGGGCCTCCTACGAGCAGTACTTC. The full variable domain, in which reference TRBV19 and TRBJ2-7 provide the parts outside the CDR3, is DGGITQSPKYLFRKEGQNVTLSCEQNLNHDAMYWYRQDPGQGLRLIYYSQIVNDFQKGDIAEGYSVSREKKESFPLTVTSAQKNPTAFYLCASSTDRASYEQYFGPGTRLTVT.

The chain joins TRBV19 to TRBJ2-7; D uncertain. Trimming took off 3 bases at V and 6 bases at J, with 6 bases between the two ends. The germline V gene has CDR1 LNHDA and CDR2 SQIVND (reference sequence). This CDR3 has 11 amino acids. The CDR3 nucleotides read TGTGCCAGTAGTATGGGCTCCGAGCAGTACTTC. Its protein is CASSMGSEQYF.

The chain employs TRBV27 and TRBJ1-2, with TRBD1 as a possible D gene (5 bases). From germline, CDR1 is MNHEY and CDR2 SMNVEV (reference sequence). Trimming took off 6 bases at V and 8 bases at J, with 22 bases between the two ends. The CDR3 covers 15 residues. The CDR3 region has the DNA TGTGCCAGCAGAGGGCGACTGGGGACTCTGGGGGGCTACACCTTC. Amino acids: CASRGRLGTLGGYTF.

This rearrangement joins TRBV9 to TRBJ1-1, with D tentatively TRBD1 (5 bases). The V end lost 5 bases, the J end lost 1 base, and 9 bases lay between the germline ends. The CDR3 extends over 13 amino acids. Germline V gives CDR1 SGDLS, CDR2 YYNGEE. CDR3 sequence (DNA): TGTGCCAGCAGTATACAGGCGAACACTGAAGCTTTCTTT. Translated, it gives CASSIQANTEAFF. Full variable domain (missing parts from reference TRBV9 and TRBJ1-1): DSGVTQTPKHLITATGQRVTLRCSPRSGDLSVYWYQQSLDQGLQFLIQYYNGEERAKGNILERFSAQQFPDLHSELNLSSLELGDSALYFCASSIQANTEAFFGQGTRLTVV.

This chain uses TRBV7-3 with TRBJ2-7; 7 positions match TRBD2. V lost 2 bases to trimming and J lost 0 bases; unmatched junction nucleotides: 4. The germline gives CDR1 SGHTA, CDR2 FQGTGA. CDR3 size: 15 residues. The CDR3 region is CASSLVGGNSYEQYF. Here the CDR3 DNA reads TGTGCCAGCAGCTTAGTGGGGGGGAACTCCTACGAGCAGTACTTC.

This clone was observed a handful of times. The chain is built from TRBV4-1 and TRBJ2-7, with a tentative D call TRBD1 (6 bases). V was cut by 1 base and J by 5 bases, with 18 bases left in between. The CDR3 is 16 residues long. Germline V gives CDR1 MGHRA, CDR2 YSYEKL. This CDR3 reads CASSQGDIRADHEQYF. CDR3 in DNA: TGCGCCAGCAGCCAAGGGGACATCAGGGCGGATCACGAGCAGTACTTC.

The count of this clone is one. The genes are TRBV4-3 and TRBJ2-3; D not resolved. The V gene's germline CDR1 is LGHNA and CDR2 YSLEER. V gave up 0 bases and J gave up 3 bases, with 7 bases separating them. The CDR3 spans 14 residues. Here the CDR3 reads CASSQDFGTDTQYF. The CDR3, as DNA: TGCGCCAGCAGCCAAGATTTCGGTACAGATACGCAGTATTTT.

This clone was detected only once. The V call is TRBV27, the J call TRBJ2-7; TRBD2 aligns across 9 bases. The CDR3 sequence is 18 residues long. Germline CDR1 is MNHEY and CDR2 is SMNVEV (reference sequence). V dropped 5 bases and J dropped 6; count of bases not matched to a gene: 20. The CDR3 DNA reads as TGTGCCAGCAGTAATCGGGTAGCGGGGGACCATCCTCCGGGCGAGCAGTACTTC. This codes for CASSNRVAGDHPPGEQYF.

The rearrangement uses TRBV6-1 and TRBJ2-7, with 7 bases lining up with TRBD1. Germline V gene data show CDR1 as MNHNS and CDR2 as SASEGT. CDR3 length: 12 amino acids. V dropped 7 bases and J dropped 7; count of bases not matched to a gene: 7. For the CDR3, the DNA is TGTGCCAGCACCAGACAGGGTTGGGAGCAGTACTTC. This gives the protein CASTRQGWEQYF.

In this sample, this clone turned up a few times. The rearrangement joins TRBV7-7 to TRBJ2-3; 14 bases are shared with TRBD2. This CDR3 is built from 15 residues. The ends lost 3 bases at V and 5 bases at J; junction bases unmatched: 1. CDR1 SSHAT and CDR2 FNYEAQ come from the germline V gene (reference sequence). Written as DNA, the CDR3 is TGTGCCAGCAGCTTGGGACTAGCGGGAGTAGATACGCAGTATTTT. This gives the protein CASSLGLAGVDTQYF.

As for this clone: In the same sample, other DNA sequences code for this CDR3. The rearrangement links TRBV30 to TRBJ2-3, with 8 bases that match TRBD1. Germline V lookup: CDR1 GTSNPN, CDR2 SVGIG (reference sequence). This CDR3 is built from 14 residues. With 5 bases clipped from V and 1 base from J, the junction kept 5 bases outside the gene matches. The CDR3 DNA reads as TGTGCCTGGTCCGCGGGACAGGGCACAGATACGCAGTATTTT. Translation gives CAWSAGQGTDTQYF.

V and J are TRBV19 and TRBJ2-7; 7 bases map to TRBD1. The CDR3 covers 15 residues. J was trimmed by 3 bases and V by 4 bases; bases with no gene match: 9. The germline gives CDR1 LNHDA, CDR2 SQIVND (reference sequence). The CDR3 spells CASSKLRDSNYEQYF. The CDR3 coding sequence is TGTGCCAGTAGTAAACTCCGGGACAGCAACTACGAGCAGTACTTC.

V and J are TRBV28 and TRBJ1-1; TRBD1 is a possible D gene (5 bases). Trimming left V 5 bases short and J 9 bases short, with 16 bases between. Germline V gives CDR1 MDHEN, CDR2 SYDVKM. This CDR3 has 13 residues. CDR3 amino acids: CASSPPDTRQAFF. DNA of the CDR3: TGTGCCAGCAGTCCACCGGACACACGACAAGCTTTCTTT.

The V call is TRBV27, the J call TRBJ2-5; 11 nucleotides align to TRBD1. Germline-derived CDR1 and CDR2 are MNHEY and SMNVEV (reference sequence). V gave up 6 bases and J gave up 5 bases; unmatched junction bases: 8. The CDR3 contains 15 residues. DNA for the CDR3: TGTGCCAGCAGGGACAGGGGGCTGAGGGGGGAGACCCAGTACTTC. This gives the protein CASRDRGLRGETQYF.

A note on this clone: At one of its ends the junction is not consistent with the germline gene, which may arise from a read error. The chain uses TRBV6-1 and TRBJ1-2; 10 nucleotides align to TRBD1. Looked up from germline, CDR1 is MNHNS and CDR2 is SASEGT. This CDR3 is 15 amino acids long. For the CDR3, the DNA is TGTGCCAGCAGTGAAGAGGACAGGGGGATCTATGGCTACCCCTTC. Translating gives CASSEEDRGIYGYPF.

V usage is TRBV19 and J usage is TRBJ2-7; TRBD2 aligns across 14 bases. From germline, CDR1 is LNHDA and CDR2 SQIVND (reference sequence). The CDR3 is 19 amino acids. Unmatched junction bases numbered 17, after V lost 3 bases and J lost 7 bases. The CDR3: CASSIPTVGLAGDAGEQYF. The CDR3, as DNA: TGTGCCAGTAGTATCCCCACCGTGGGACTAGCGGGAGATGCTGGAGAGCAGTACTTC.

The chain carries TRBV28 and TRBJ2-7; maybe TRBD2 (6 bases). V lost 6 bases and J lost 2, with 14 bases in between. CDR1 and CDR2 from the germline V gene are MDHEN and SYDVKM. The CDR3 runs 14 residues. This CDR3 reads CASRKGGGTYEQYF. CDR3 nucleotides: TGTGCCAGCAGGAAGGGAGGCGGAACCTACGAGCAGTACTTC.

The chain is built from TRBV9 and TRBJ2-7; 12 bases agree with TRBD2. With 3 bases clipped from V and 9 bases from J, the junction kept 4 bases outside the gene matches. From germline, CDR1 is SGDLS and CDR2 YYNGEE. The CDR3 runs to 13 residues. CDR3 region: CASSAGLAGTQYF. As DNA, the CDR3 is TGTGCCAGCAGCGCCGGACTAGCGGGAACGCAGTACTTC.

CDR3 sequence: CSGTGGGGELFF. The CDR3 DNA sequence: TGCAGCGGGACAGGGGGCGGCGGGGAGCTGTTTTTT. The rearrangement uses TRBV29-1 and TRBJ2-2; TRBD1 matches 11 bases. There are 12 residues in the CDR3. CDR1 and CDR2 from the germline V gene are SQVTM and ANQGSEA. Trimming removed 7 bases from V and 7 bases from J; junction bases left unmatched: 2.

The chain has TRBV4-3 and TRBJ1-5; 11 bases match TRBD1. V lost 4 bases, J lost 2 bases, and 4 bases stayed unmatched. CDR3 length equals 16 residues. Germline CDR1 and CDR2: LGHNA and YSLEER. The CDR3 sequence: CASSPGQGVGNQPQHF. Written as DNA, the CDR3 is TGCGCCAGCAGCCCGGGACAGGGGGTTGGCAATCAGCCCCAGCATTTT.

The CDR3 reads CASSLGGQGDAEAFF. CDR3 in DNA: TGTGCCAGCAGCTTAGGAGGACAGGGGGACGCTGAAGCTTTCTTT. The chain employs TRBV7-6 and TRBJ1-1; 10 nucleotides match TRBD1. CDR3 length: 15 residues. The ends lost 1 base at V and 6 bases at J; junction bases unmatched: 5. In germline, CDR1 is SGHVS, CDR2 FNYEAQ.

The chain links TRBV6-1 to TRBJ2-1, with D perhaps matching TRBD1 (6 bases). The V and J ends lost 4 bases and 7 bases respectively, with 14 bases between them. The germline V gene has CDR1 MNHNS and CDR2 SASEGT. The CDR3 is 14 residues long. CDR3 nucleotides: TGTGCCAGCAGTGCGCGTACAGGGTTTAATGAGCAGTTCTTC. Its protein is CASSARTGFNEQFF.

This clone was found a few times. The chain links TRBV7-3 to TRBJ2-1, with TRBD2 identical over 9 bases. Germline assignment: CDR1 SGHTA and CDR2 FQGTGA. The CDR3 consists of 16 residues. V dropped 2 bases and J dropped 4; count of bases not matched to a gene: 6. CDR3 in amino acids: CASSLGAGGLYNEQFF. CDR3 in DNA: TGTGCCAGCAGCTTAGGTGCGGGAGGGTTGTACAATGAGCAGTTCTTC.

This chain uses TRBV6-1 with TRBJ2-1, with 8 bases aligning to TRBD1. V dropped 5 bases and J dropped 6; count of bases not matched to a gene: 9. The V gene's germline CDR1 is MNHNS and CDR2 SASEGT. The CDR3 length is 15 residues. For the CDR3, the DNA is TGTGCCAGCAGTATCCAGGGGGCGCAGTTCAATGAGCAGTTCTTC. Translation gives CASSIQGAQFNEQFF.

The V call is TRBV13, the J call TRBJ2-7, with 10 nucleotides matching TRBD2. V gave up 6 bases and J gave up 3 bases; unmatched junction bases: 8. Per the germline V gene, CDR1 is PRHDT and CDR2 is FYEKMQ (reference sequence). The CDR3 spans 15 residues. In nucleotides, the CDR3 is TGTGCCAGCAGTAATCTAGCGGGAGCAGGCTACGAGCAGTACTTC. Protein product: CASSNLAGAGYEQYF.

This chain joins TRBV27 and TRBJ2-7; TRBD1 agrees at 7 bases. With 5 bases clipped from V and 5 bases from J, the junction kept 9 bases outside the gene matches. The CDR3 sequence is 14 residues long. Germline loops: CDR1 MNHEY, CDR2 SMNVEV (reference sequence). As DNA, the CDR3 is TGTGCCAGCAGTGGGACGCAACAGGGGAACGAGCAGTACTTC. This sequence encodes CASSGTQQGNEQYF.